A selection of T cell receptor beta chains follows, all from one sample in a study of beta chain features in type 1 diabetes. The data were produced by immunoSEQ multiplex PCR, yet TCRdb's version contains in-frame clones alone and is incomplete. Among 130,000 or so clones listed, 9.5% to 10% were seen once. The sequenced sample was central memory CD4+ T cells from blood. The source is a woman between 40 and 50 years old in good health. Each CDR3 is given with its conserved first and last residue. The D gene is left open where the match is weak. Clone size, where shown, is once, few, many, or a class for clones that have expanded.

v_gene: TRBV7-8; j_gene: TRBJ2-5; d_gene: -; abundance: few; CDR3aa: CASSLQSRTVQETQYF; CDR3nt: TGTGCCAGCAGCTTGCAAAGCAGGACTGTACAAGAGACCCAGTACTTC
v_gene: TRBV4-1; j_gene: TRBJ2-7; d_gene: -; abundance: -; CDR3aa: CASSALNLRQASDEQYF; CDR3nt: TGCGCCAGCAGCGCCCTCAACCTAAGACAGGCGAGCGACGAGCAGTACTTC
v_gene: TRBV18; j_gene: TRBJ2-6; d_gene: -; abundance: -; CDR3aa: CASSPDYASLANVLTF; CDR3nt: TGTGCCAGCTCACCAGATTACGCGTCCCTGGCCAACGTCCTGACTTTC
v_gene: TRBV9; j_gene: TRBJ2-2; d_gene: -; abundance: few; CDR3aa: CASSVAGDAGELFF; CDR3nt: TGTGCCAGCAGCGTAGCGGGTGACGCCGGGGAGCTGTTTTTT
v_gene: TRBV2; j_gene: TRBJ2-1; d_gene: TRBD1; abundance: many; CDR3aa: CASSDNRGNEQFF; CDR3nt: TGTGCCAGCAGTGATAACAGGGGCAATGAGCAGTTCTTC
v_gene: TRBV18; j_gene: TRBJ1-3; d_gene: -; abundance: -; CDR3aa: CASSPPRAGNTIYF; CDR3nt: TGTGCCAGCTCACCGCCCAGGGCTGGAAACACCATATATTTT
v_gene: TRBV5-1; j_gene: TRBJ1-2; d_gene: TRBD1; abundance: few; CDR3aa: CASSLVWGTEDGYTF; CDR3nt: TGCGCCAGCAGCTTGGTCTGGGGGACAGAGGATGGCTACACCTTC
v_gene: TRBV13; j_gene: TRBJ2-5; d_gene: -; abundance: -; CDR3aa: CASSFLDRDQETQYF; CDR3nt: TGTGCCAGCAGCTTTCTGGACAGAGACCAAGAGACCCAGTACTTC
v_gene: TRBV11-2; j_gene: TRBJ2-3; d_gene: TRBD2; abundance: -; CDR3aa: CASSLVGGGRDTQYF; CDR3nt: TGTGCCAGCAGCTTAGTAGGCGGGGGAAGAGATACGCAGTATTTT
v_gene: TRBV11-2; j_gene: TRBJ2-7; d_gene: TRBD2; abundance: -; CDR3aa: CASSLGAGDRYEQYF; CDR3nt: TGTGCCAGCAGCTTAGGGGCGGGGGACCGCTACGAGCAGTACTTC
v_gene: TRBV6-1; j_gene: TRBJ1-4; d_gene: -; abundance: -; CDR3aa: CASSGDRRGSTNEKLFF; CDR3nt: TGTGCCAGCAGTGGAGACAGGCGCGGCTCAACTAATGAAAAACTGTTTTTT
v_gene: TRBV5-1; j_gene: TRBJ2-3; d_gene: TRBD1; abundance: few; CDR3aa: CASSLGQGQFTDTQYF; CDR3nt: TGCGCCAGCAGCTTGGGACAGGGACAATTCACAGATACGCAGTATTTT
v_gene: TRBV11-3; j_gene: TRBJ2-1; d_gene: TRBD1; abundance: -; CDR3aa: CASSLEQTGPSNNEQFF; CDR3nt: TGTGCCAGCAGCTTAGAGCAGACAGGGCCCTCTAACAATGAGCAGTTCTTC
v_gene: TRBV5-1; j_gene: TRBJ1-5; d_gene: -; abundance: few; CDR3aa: CASSLSGANNQPQHF; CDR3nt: TGCGCCAGCAGCTTGTCAGGGGCCAACAATCAGCCCCAGCATTTT
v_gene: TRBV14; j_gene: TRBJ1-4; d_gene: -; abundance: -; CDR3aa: CASSRSYNEKLFF; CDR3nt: TGTGCCAGCAGCCGGAGCTACAATGAAAAACTGTTTTTT
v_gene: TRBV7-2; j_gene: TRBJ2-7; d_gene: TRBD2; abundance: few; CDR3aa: CASSPQTSGSYEQYF; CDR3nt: TGCGCCAGCAGCCCCCAGACTAGCGGTTCCTACGAGCAGTACTTC
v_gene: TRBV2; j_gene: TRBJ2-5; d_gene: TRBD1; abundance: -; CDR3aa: CASTFTRGTQETQYF; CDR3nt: TGTGCCAGCACCTTCACCAGGGGGACCCAAGAGACCCAGTACTTC
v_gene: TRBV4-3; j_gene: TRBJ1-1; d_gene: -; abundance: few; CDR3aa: CASSQEYSDTEAFF; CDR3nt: TGCGCCAGCAGCCAAGAGTACTCGGACACTGAAGCTTTCTTT
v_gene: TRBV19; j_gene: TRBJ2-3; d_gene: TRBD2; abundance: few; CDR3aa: CASRSGGSTDTQYF; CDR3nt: TGTGCCAGTAGAAGCGGGGGCAGCACAGATACGCAGTATTTT
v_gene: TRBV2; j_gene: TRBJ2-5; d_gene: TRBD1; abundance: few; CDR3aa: CATTGQGSETQYF; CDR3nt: TGTGCCACGACGGGACAGGGAAGCGAGACCCAGTACTTC
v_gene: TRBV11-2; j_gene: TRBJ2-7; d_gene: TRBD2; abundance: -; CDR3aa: CASSLGGPAYEQYF; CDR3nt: TGTGCCAGCAGCTTGGGAGGGCCGGCCTACGAGCAGTACTTC
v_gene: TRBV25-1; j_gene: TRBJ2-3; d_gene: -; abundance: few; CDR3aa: CASNPDRGTDTQYF; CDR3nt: TGTGCCAGTAACCCGGACAGAGGCACAGATACGCAGTATTTT
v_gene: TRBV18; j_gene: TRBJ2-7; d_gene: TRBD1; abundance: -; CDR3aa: CASSPQKGARDEQYF; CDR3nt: TGTGCCAGCTCACCACAGAAGGGGGCTAGAGACGAGCAGTACTTC
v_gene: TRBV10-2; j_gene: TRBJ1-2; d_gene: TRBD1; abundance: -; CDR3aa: CASSESLGQGYGYTF; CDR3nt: TGCGCCAGCAGTGAGAGCTTGGGACAGGGGTATGGCTACACCTTC
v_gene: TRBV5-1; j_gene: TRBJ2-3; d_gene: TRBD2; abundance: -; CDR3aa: CASSFRGGGAGGSADTQYF; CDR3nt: TGCGCCAGCAGCTTCCGTGGCGGGGGGGCCGGAGGGAGCGCAGATACGCAGTATTTT
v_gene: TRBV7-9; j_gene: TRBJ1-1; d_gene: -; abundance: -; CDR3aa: CASSLRQANTEAFF; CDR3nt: TGTGCCAGCAGCTTACGTCAGGCTAACACTGAAGCTTTCTTT
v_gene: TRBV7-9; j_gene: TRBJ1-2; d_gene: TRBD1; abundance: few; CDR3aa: CASSRDRGEGYGYTF; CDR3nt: TGTGCCAGCAGCAGGGACAGGGGGGAAGGCTATGGCTACACCTTC
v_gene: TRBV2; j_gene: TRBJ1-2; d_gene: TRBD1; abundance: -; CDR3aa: CASSGQGYYGYTF; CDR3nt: TGTGCCAGCAGTGGACAGGGGTACTATGGCTACACCTTC
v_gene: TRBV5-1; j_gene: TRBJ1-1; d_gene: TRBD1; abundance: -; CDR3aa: CASSLLGQGAEAFF; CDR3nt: TGCGCCAGCAGCTTGTTGGGACAGGGGGCTGAAGCTTTCTTT
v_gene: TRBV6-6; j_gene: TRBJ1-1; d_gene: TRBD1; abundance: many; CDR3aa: CASRSGTGYMNTEAFF; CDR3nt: TGTGCCAGCAGGTCCGGGACAGGCTACATGAACACTGAAGCTTTCTTT
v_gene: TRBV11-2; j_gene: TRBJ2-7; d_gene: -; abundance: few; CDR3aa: CASSWDRDKAYEQYF; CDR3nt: TGTGCCAGCAGCTGGGACCGGGACAAAGCCTACGAGCAGTACTTC
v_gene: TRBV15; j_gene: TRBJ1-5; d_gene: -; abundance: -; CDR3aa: CATSRDRVGPQHF; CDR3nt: TGTGCCACCAGCAGAGACAGGGTCGGCCCCCAGCATTTT
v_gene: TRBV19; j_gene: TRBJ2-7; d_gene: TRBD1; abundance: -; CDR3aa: CASSRTGGQLYEQYF; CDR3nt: TGTGCCAGTAGTAGAACAGGGGGCCAGCTCTACGAGCAGTACTTC
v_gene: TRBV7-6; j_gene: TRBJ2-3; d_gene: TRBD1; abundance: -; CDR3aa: CASSLAPGGTQYF; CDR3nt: TGTGCCAGCAGCTTAGCGCCAGGGGGCACGCAGTATTTT
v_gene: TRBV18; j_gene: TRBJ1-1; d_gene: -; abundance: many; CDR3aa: CASSEGRNTEAFF; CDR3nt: TGTGCCAGCTCCGAGGGTCGGAACACTGAAGCTTTCTTT
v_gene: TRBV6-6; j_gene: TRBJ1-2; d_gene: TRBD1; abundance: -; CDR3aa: CASSPEVRDSYYGYTF; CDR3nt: TGTGCCAGCAGTCCCGAAGTCCGGGACAGTTACTATGGCTACACCTTC
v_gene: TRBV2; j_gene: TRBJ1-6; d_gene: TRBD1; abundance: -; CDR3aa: CASSIGQVRSPLHF; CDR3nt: TGTGCCAGCAGCATCGGACAGGTTCGGTCACCCCTCCACTTT
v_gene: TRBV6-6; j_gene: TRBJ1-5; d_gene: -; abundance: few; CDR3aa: CASSYGGSQPQHF; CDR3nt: TGTGCCAGCAGCTACGGAGGGAGTCAGCCCCAGCATTTT
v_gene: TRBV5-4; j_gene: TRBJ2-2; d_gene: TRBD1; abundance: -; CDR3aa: CASNQDRGRSGELFF; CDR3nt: TGTGCCAGCAACCAGGACAGGGGGCGATCCGGGGAGCTGTTTTTT
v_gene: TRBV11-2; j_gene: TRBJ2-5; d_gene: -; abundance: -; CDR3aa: CASSLRIRGTYQETQYF; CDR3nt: TGTGCCAGCAGCTTAAGGATCCGGGGGACGTACCAAGAGACCCAGTACTTC